Presented here are 20 T cell receptor beta chains from one specimen sequenced in a study of blood T cell repertoires in COVID-19. Using immunoSEQ multiplex PCR, the repertoire was profiled, and TCRdb retains in-frame clones only, with some absent. This sample carries approximately 120,000 clones, around 88% of them seen once, and the ten largest clones take about 5.4%. The sequencing sample was made of peripheral blood. The receptors stem from a man older than 75 with active or convalescent COVID-19.

The CDR3 nucleotides are TGTGCCTGGAGTTCCGGCAATCAGCCCCAGCATTTT. This codes for CAWSSGNQPQHF. The chain combines TRBV30 with TRBJ1-5; D gene unclear. Trimming shortened V by 2 bases and J by 2 bases, and 4 bases separated the two germline ends. The CDR3 sequence is 12 residues long. Looked up from germline, CDR1 is GTSNPN and CDR2 is SVGIG (reference sequence).

The chain couples TRBV5-4 to TRBJ2-2; 9 positions agree with TRBD2. This CDR3 comprises 16 residues. Germline V gene data show CDR1 as SGHNT and CDR2 as YYREEE (reference sequence). Trimming removed 4 bases from V and 1 base from J; junction bases left unmatched: 5. The CDR3 spells CASSPLAGENTGELFF. The CDR3 nucleotides read TGTGCCAGCAGCCCATTAGCGGGGGAGAACACCGGGGAGCTGTTTTTT.

The rearrangement uses TRBV19 and TRBJ2-1; 10 bases align to TRBD2. Germline V CDR1 and CDR2: LNHDA, SQIVND (reference sequence). The CDR3 length is 20 residues. With V trimmed by 3 bases and J by 1 base, 15 bases remained unmatched. CDR3: CASSILPRLAGAESYNEQFF. The CDR3 coding sequence is TGTGCCAGTAGTATCCTTCCTCGGCTAGCGGGGGCGGAGTCCTACAATGAGCAGTTCTTC.

This clone turned up a few times. The J gene is TRBJ2-7, the V gene TRBV5-1; no clear D gene. V lost 4 bases, J lost 6 bases, and 11 bases lay in between. The CDR3 extends over 12 amino acids. The germline V gene has CDR1 SGHRS and CDR2 YFSETQ. The DNA of the CDR3 is TGCGCCAGCAGCGAGGAATTGGGCGAGCAGTACTTC. Translating it yields CASSEELGEQYF.

This chain connects TRBV4-3 to TRBJ2-1; TRBD2 is a possible D gene (6 bases). The germline V gene encodes CDR1 LGHNA and CDR2 YSLEER. CDR3 length: 15 amino acids. Trimming cost V 0 bases and J 12 bases, with 18 bases left between them. CDR3 nucleotide sequence: TGCGCCAGCAGCCAAGAAGAAGTCATCCGGCGGGGGCAGTTCTTC. Translation: CASSQEEVIRRGQFF.

The J gene is TRBJ2-1, the V gene TRBV4-3; D is possibly TRBD1 (6 bases). Trimming shortened V by 2 bases and J by 7 bases, and 12 bases separated the two germline ends. In germline, CDR1 is LGHNA, CDR2 YSLEER. This CDR3 has 14 amino acids. The CDR3 DNA reads TGCGCCAGCAGCCAATTTCAGGGGTCGAATGAGCAGTTCTTC. It yields the protein CASSQFQGSNEQFF.

The J gene is TRBJ2-1, the V gene TRBV2, with 14 bases aligning to TRBD2. V gave up 4 bases and J gave up 1 base; unmatched junction bases: 6. The CDR3 is 18 amino acids. CDR1 is SNHLY and CDR2 is FYNNEI in the germline V gene. For the CDR3, the DNA is TGTGCCAGCAGTGGACTAGCGGGGGGGCGAAGATCCTACAATGAGCAGTTCTTC. Protein sequence: CASSGLAGGRRSYNEQFF.

This clone was observed a few times. The chain couples TRBV7-8 to TRBJ1-6; 11 bases agree with TRBD1. The CDR3 covers 16 residues. V was pared by 5 bases and J by 4 bases, with 4 bases of the junction left unmatched. The germline V gene has CDR1 SGHVS and CDR2 FQNEAQ. The CDR3 nucleotides are TGTGCCAGCAGCCCTGGACAGGGGGCTTATAATTCACCCCTCCACTTT. This gives the protein CASSPGQGAYNSPLHF.

V is TRBV27 and J is TRBJ1-4, with TRBD1 identical over 8 bases. This CDR3 is 14 amino acids long. With 6 bases clipped from V and 8 bases from J, the junction kept 8 bases outside the gene matches. Germline assignment: CDR1 MNHEY and CDR2 SMNVEV (reference sequence). CDR3 sequence (DNA): TGTGCCAGCAGGAATTCCGGGACAGGAGAAAAACTGTTTTTT. Encoded protein: CASRNSGTGEKLFF.

The V and J genes are TRBV4-1 and TRBJ2-7; 11 bases line up with TRBD2. V lost 5 bases, J lost 4 bases, and 7 bases stayed unmatched. CDR3 length: 15 amino acids. Germline-derived CDR1 and CDR2 are MGHRA and YSYEKL. DNA for the CDR3: TGCGCCAGCAGCAAAAAACTAGCGGGGGAATACGAGCAGTACTTC. It codes for CASSKKLAGEYEQYF.

The CDR3 loop is CASSLLSQGSGNEQFF. CDR3 in DNA: TGTGCCAGCAGCTTACTCAGCCAAGGGTCGGGAAATGAGCAGTTCTTC. The chain employs TRBV7-3 and TRBJ2-1; D is perhaps TRBD2 (5 bases). The CDR3 covers 16 residues. Germline-derived CDR1 and CDR2 are SGHTA and FQGTGA. The V end lost 2 bases, the J end lost 7 bases, and 18 bases lay between the germline ends.

The rearrangement joins TRBV19 to TRBJ1-1; the D is unclear. Trimming stripped 5 bases from V and 4 bases from J, with 17 bases between. The CDR3 covers 15 residues. The germline gives CDR1 LNHDA, CDR2 SQIVND (reference sequence). CDR3 residues: CASSPRNDYRTEAFF. The CDR3 bases are TGTGCCAGTAGTCCCCGAAACGACTATCGCACTGAAGCTTTCTTT.

The rearrangement joins TRBV10-3 to TRBJ2-6; D perhaps matches TRBD2 (6 bases). The CDR3 sequence is 16 residues long. The V end lost 4 bases, the J end lost 4 bases, and 14 bases lay between the germline ends. Per germline, CDR1 ENHRY and CDR2 SYGVKD. The CDR3 region is CAISAGGIAGANVLTF. As DNA, the CDR3 is TGTGCCATCAGTGCCGGGGGAATCGCCGGGGCCAACGTCCTGACTTTC.

The CDR3 is CASSIQGGVYTGELFF. The DNA of the CDR3 is TGTGCCAGTAGTATCCAGGGCGGCGTTTACACCGGGGAGCTGTTTTTT. The chain recombines TRBV19 with TRBJ2-2; a weak D match, TRBD1 (5 bases). This CDR3 comprises 16 residues. CDR1 LNHDA and CDR2 SQIVND come from the germline V gene (reference sequence). The V and J ends lost 3 bases and 3 bases respectively, with 14 bases between them.

The chain couples TRBV25-1 to TRBJ2-6; possible D gene TRBD2, 5 bases. This CDR3 comprises 16 residues. Trimming cost V 1 base and J 0 bases, with 7 bases left between them. Germline V CDR1 and CDR2: MGHDK, SYGVNS. The chain's CDR3 is CASSELAGSGANVLTF. CDR3 DNA sequence: TGTGCCAGCAGTGAATTGGCGGGCTCTGGGGCCAACGTCCTGACTTTC.

The chain links TRBV4-1 to TRBJ2-5; D is unresolved. Trimming took off 0 bases at V and 5 bases at J, with 4 bases between the two ends. CDR3 length: 12 amino acids. CDR1 MGHRA and CDR2 YSYEKL come from the germline V gene. Written as DNA, the CDR3 is TGCGCCAGCAGCCAAGACCGGGAGACCCAGTACTTC. Amino acid sequence: CASSQDRETQYF.

This chain connects TRBV7-7 to TRBJ2-5; D is ambiguous. Germline V gene data show CDR1 as SSHAT and CDR2 as FNYEAQ (reference sequence). V was shortened by 2 bases and J by 1 base, with 5 bases between the two germline ends. The CDR3 spans 13 residues. CDR3 nucleotides: TGTGCCAGCAGCTTACTGGCCCAAGAGACCCAGTACTTC. Translating gives CASSLLAQETQYF.

This clone has more than one count but fewer than ten. The chain has TRBV5-1 and TRBJ2-2, with 7 bases fitting TRBD1. Germline V gives CDR1 SGHRS, CDR2 YFSETQ. CDR3 length: 16 residues. Trimming at V came to 0 bases and at J to 2 bases, leaving 4 bases not matched to a gene. For the CDR3, the DNA is TGCGCCAGCAGCTTGGTCGGGACAGTTAACACCGGGGAGCTGTTTTTT. Residues: CASSLVGTVNTGELFF.

This chain connects TRBV14 to TRBJ2-7; 7 bases align to TRBD1. This CDR3 region has 13 residues. The germline CDR1 and CDR2 sequences are SGHDN and FVKESK. After removal of 3 bases from V and 7 bases from J, the junction contained 6 bases not matched to a gene. The CDR3 sequence is CASSQSTGQEQYF. CDR3 nucleotides: TGTGCCAGCAGCCAGTCGACAGGGCAAGAGCAGTACTTC.

V gene TRBV19 combines with J gene TRBJ2-1; TRBD2 might be the D (5 bases). Germline V gives CDR1 LNHDA, CDR2 SQIVND (reference sequence). CDR3 size: 14 residues. Between the trimmed V and J ends, which lost 3 bases and 1 base, there was a span of 7 bases. The CDR3 nucleotides read TGTGCCAGTAGTATCGGGAAGTCCTACAATGAGCAGTTCTTC. This translates into CASSIGKSYNEQFF.